This is a list of T cell receptor beta chains from one sample in a study of T cell repertoires in cytomegalovirus infection. A single record per CDR3 protein comes from TCRdb applying MiXCR to the reads. The repertoire holds about 450,000 distinct CDR3 sequences, with 30% to 40% as singletons. What was sequenced was PBMCs. Source of these receptors: a human donor in good health (CMV status not recorded). Some clones in this sample may be carry-over from other donors' samples. CDR3s include the opening cysteine and the closing phenylalanine or tryptophan. A D gene is named only where the DNA matches it firmly. Some rows mark clone size as missing; the rest say once, few, many or name a class of expanded clone.

j_call	v_call	clone_size	d_call	cdr3_nt	cdr3_aa
TRBJ1-5	TRBV6-1	many	.	TGTGCCAGCAGTGAATTTGGCAATCAGCCCCAGCATTTT	CASSEFGNQPQHF
TRBJ1-6	TRBV14	few	.	TGTGCCAGCAGCCAAGTAGGCTACTCACCCCTCCACTTT	CASSQVGYSPLHF
TRBJ2-7	TRBV12-3/TRBV12-4	many	TRBD2	TGTGCCAGCAGTTTATATAGCGGGGGCTCCTACGAGCAGTACTTC	CASSLYSGGSYEQYF
TRBJ1-1	TRBV4-1	.	.	TGCGCCAGCAGCCAAAGACCCGCGGGGAGCACTGAAGCTTTCTTT	CASSQRPAGSTEAFF
TRBJ2-1	TRBV11-1	.	.	TGTGCCAGCAGCTTAGGGAGCCCTAACCTCTACAATGAGCAGTTCTTC	CASSLGSPNLYNEQFF
TRBJ2-1	TRBV7-2	many	TRBD2	TGTGCCAGCAGCGCTGGCGGGGGTTACAATGAGCAGTTCTTC	CASSAGGGYNEQFF
TRBJ1-5	TRBV6-1	few	TRBD1	TGTGCCAGCAGTAAGGCCAGGGGGGAAATGTGGGGCAATCAGCCCCAGCATTTT	CASSKARGEMWGNQPQHF
TRBJ2-7	TRBV10-2	.	TRBD2	TGCGCCAGCAGTGAGGCTAGCGGGAGCTACGAGCAGTACTTC	CASSEASGSYEQYF
TRBJ2-3	TRBV7-3	few	.	TGTGCCAGCAGCTCATACGGGACAACTGGAACAGATACGCAGTATTTT	CASSSYGTTGTDTQYF
TRBJ2-7	TRBV6-2/TRBV6-3	.	.	TGTGCCAGCAGACAAATCTACGAGCAGTACTTC	CASRQIYEQYF
TRBJ1-1	TRBV7-8	many	.	TGTGCCAGCAGCCCGCGGGGGAGTGGGGGCCTCATGAACACTGAAGCTTTCTTT	CASSPRGSGGLMNTEAFF
TRBJ1-2	TRBV6-2/TRBV6-3	.	.	TGTGCCAGCAGCCGCGACAGCTTTGGCTACACCTTC	CASSRDSFGYTF
TRBJ2-2	TRBV5-5	few	TRBD1	TGTGCCAGCAGCTTACAGGGGGCATTCGGGGAGCTGTTTTTT	CASSLQGAFGELFF
TRBJ1-5	TRBV20-1	.	.	TGCAGTGCTAGAGATCTTCGGGGGCCCAATCAGCCCCAGCATTTT	CSARDLRGPNQPQHF
TRBJ2-1	TRBV20-1	few	.	TGCAGTGCTAGATCCCCCGACTACTCCTACAATGAGCAGTTCTTC	CSARSPDYSYNEQFF
TRBJ1-1	TRBV7-6	many	.	TGTGCCAGCAGCTTAGCGTATCTCACTGAAGCTTTCTTT	CASSLAYLTEAFF
TRBJ1-6	TRBV7-9	.	.	TGTGCCAGCGGGAGACAAGGAGATAATTCACCCCTCCACTTT	CASGRQGDNSPLHF
TRBJ2-2	TRBV7-8	few	.	TGTGCCAGCAGCTTACCGACTCAAACCCCGAACACCGGGGAGCTGTTTTTT	CASSLPTQTPNTGELFF
TRBJ1-5	TRBV24-1	.	.	TGTGCCACCAGTGTGGAGAATAGCAATCAGCCCCAGCATTTT	CATSVENSNQPQHF
TRBJ2-1	TRBV5-4	.	.	TGTGCCAGCAGCCAGGGACCTACCAACAATGAGCAGTTCTTC	CASSQGPTNNEQFF
TRBJ2-6	TRBV6-2/TRBV6-3	many	.	TGTGCCAGCACCAAGGACCGGAGCTCTGGGGCCAACGTCCTGACTTTC	CASTKDRSSGANVLTF
TRBJ1-1	TRBV4-3	few	.	TGCGCCAGCAGCCAAGGCCTACCCCTGGGAGAAGCTTTCTTT	CASSQGLPLGEAFF
TRBJ2-7	TRBV10-2	many	.	TGCGCCAGCAGTGAGGGTCCTCCTAACGAGCAGTACTTC	CASSEGPPNEQYF
TRBJ2-1	TRBV6-6	few	TRBD2	TGTGCCAGCAGCCCCTCGGGGAGCGGGGGGAGCTCCTACAATGAGCAGTTCTTC	CASSPSGSGGSSYNEQFF
TRBJ1-2	TRBV7-9	.	.	TGTGCCAGCAGCCAAGGGCCTCGGGGCTACACCTTC	CASSQGPRGYTF
TRBJ2-3	TRBV6-4	.	.	TGTGCCAGCAGGGGTAGGACCCAAGAGTTGGATACGCAGTATTTT	CASRGRTQELDTQYF
TRBJ1-6	TRBV4-1	few	.	TGCGCCAGCAGCCAAGCCCTGGGGCGACCCCTCCACTTT	CASSQALGRPLHF
TRBJ1-2	TRBV28	few	.	TGTGCCAGCAGTTTAGTTGTTGGGGGCGATGGCTACACCTTC	CASSLVVGGDGYTF
TRBJ2-5	TRBV6-6	many	.	TGTGCCAGCAGGACAGGACAAGAGACCCAGTACTTC	CASRTGQETQYF
TRBJ1-1	TRBV7-6	few	.	TGTGCCAGCGGTGGGGTGCTGATAGCCACTGAAGCTTTCTTT	CASGGVLIATEAFF
TRBJ2-4	TRBV4-2	few	.	TGTGCCAGCAGCCAAGAACTAGCTCTGGGGGCCAAAAACATTCAGTACTTC	CASSQELALGAKNIQYF
TRBJ1-2	TRBV11-2	few	TRBD1	TGTGCCAGCAGCCTACGGGACAGTCGAAGGTACACCTTC	CASSLRDSRRYTF
TRBJ1-1	TRBV14	.	.	TGTGCCAGCAGCTCGACTAGGGGCTGGAACACTGAAGCTTTCTTT	CASSSTRGWNTEAFF
TRBJ2-5	TRBV5-3	.	TRBD1	TGTGCCAGCAGCCAGGGGACAGATCAAGAGACCCAGTACTTC	CASSQGTDQETQYF
TRBJ1-1	TRBV10-3	many	.	TGTGCCATCAGCACCTGGTCGGTGGGACACCCAGAGGGAGCTTTCTTT	CAISTWSVGHPEGAFF
TRBJ1-2	TRBV5-1	.	.	TGCGCCAGCAGCTTGAGCCAGGCGGTGGCCCCCTTTATAGGCTACACCTTC	CASSLSQAVAPFIGYTF
TRBJ2-7	TRBV6-5	.	.	TGTGCCAGCAGGGGGTTTGACGCCAGGAACGAGCAGTACTTC	CASRGFDARNEQYF
TRBJ1-6	TRBV4-1	.	.	TGCGCCAGCAGCCCGAGGGGGGATCCATCTTCACCCCTCCACTTT	CASSPRGDPSSPLHF
TRBJ2-7	TRBV4-3	few	.	TGCGCCAGCAGCCAAGGAGTCGTCATGGGCTCCTACGAGCAGTACTTC	CASSQGVVMGSYEQYF
TRBJ2-5	TRBV5-1	few	TRBD1	TGCGCCAGCAGCCTACAGACAGGGCCGCCCCAAGAGACCCAGTACTTC	CASSLQTGPPQETQYF
TRBJ2-3	TRBV7-3	.	TRBD2	TGTGCCAGCAGCTTATGTATCGCGGGGGGCACAGATACGCAGTCTTTT	CASSLCIAGGTDTQSF
TRBJ2-1	TRBV4-3	.	TRBD2	TGCGCCAGCAGCCCCTTGGGGGGGGAGGTCAATGAGCAGTTCTTC	CASSPLGGEVNEQFF
TRBJ2-3	TRBV2	few	TRBD2	TGTGCCAGCAGGACGACTAGCATAAACACAGATACGCAGTATTTT	CASRTTSINTDTQYF
TRBJ2-1	TRBV3-1	.	TRBD1	TGTGCCAGCAGCCAAACCGGGACAGGGGGCTACAATGAGCAGTTCTTC	CASSQTGTGGYNEQFF
TRBJ1-2	TRBV15	.	.	TGTGCCACCAGCACCCAAATGGGGGGTAATGGCTACACCTTC	CATSTQMGGNGYTF
TRBJ2-5	TRBV6-6	.	TRBD2	TGTGACACCTCTCGCGGGGGTATCCAAGAGACCCAGTACTTC	CDTSRGGIQETQYF
TRBJ1-1	TRBV7-2	.	.	TGTGCCAGCAGCTTATATTCGGGCCCGCAGGCCCGGACTGAAGCTTTCTTT	CASSLYSGPQARTEAFF
TRBJ2-1	TRBV19	.	.	TGTGCCAGTAGTATCGTGTGGGGAAGTGATCTATACAATGAGCAGTTCTTC	CASSIVWGSDLYNEQFF
TRBJ2-7	TRBV7-8	few	TRBD1	TGTGCCAGCAGCTTAGAGAGCGTAGTGGACAGGGTTCACGAGCAGTACTTC	CASSLESVVDRVHEQYF
TRBJ1-1	TRBV5-5	.	.	TGTGCCAGCAGCTCTTTACAGGTGAACACTGAAGCTTTCTTT	CASSSLQVNTEAFF
TRBJ2-4	TRBV11-2	.	.	TGTGCCAGCAGTCCAGGGGGGTCAGCCAAAAACATTCAGTACTTC	CASSPGGSAKNIQYF
TRBJ1-5	TRBV6-2/TRBV6-3	.	.	TGTGCCACCCAGGGTGGGAATCAGCCCCAGCATTTT	CATQGGNQPQHF
TRBJ2-2	TRBV11-3	many	.	TGTGCCAGCAGCCCCCGGGGAAACACCGGGGAGCTGTTTTTT	CASSPRGNTGELFF
TRBJ1-5	TRBV12-3/TRBV12-4	few	TRBD1	TGTGCCAGCAGTCCCGGGACAGGGGGCCCCGGTCAGCCCCAGCATTTT	CASSPGTGGPGQPQHF
TRBJ2-3	TRBV2	.	.	TGTGCCAGCAGTGTAGGGTTGGGCGGCGCAGATACGCAGTATTTT	CASSVGLGGADTQYF
TRBJ1-4	TRBV9	.	TRBD1	TGTGCCAGCAGCGCCGGGGACAGAAGCCGGTATGAAAAACTGTTTTTT	CASSAGDRSRYEKLFF
TRBJ2-1	TRBV29-1	.	.	TGCAGCGTTGAAGATCTTGAGGGGGAAGGCTACAATGAGCAGTTCTTC	CSVEDLEGEGYNEQFF
TRBJ2-7	TRBV7-9	many	TRBD1	TGTGCCAGCAGCTTAGCTGTTACGGGACAGGGGAACGAGCAGTACTTC	CASSLAVTGQGNEQYF
TRBJ1-5	TRBV7-2	many	TRBD1	TGTGCCAGCAGCCGGACAGGGGTAGGGAATCAGCCCCAGCATTTT	CASSRTGVGNQPQHF